This note documents a single T cell receptor (beta chain) sequence. This specimen belongs to a study of Ad26.COV2.S vaccination and SARS-CoV-2 variants. Treatment specified: around 19 received Ad26.COV2.S at low or high dose, single or two shots; roughly five received placebo; per-sample allocation not given. All samples were drawn on day 63, counting from the first vaccine or placebo injection. The individual, an adult aged 18-55 years, was a donor in Boston. Vaccination employed an Ad26 vector expressing the Wuhan-strain SARS-CoV-2 spike. Trimming removed 0 bases from V and 2 bases from J, with 9 bases in between. The CDR3 has 16 residues. Germline V gives CDR1 SGHRS, CDR2 YFSETQ. Profiling relied on immunoSEQ multiplex PCR, and the TCRdb table lists in-frame clones only, not all of them. The sample has 300,000 to 350,000 clones; about 87% are singletons.

This clonotype was sampled from a person aged 18-65 years who received the Ad26.COV2.S COVID-19 vaccine or a placebo. The source material was peripheral blood, sampled in a trial of Ad26.COV2.S vaccine versus placebo. The genes are TRBV5-1 and TRBJ2-6; D perhaps matches TRBD1 (6 bases). CDR3 region: CASSLGPGAGANVLTF. For the CDR3, the DNA is TGCGCCAGCAGCTTGGGCCCAGGGGCTGGGGCCAACGTCCTGACTTTC.